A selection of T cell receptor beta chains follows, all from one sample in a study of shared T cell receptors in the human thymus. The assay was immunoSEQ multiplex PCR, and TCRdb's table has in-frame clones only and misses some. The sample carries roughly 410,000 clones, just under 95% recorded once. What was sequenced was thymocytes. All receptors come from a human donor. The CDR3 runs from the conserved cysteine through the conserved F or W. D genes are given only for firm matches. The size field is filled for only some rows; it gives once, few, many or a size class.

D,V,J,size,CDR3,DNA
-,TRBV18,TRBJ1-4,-,CASSPLKVQGRARTNEKLFF,TGTGCCAGCTCACCACTTAAGGTGCAGGGGCGAGCGAGGACTAATGAAAAACTGTTTTTT
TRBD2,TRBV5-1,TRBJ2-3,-,CASSGPSGREADTQYF,TGCGCCAGCAGCGGACCTAGCGGGAGAGAGGCAGATACGCAGTATTTT
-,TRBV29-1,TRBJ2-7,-,CSVGPPTHCALAYEQYF,TGCAGCGTCGGTCCACCCACACACTGCGCCTTAGCCTACGAGCAGTACTTC
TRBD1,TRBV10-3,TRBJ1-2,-,CAIRGTVLYDGYTF,TGTGCCATCAGGGGGACAGTTCTCTATGATGGCTACACCTTC
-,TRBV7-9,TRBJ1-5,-,CASSLEGGAPQHF,TGTGCCAGCAGCTTAGAGGGAGGAGCGCCCCAGCATTTT
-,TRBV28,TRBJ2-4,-,CASSPGLGQNIQYF,TGTGCCAGCAGTCCGGGTTTGGGGCAAAACATTCAGTACTTC
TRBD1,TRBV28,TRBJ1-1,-,CASSWTPGQELLGGAFF,TGTGCCAGCAGTTGGACTCCGGGACAGGAGCTGCTTGGGGGAGCTTTCTTT
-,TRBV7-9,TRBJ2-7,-,CASSLGGELEQYF,TGTGCCAGCAGCTTAGGGGGCGAGCTCGAGCAGTACTTC
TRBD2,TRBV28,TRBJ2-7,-,CASRREREVCEQYF,TGTGCCAGCCGTCGCGAGCGGGAGGTCTGCGAGCAGTACTTC
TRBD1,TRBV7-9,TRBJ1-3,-,CASSTPGTGSAGNTIYF,TGTGCCAGCAGCACCCCAGGGACAGGGTCGGCTGGAAACACCATATATTTT
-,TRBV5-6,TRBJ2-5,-,CASSLRETQYF,TGTGCCAGCAGCTTGCGGGAGACCCAGTACTTC
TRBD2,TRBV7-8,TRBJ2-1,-,CASSPRRSGRSLWEQFF,TGTGCCAGCAGCCCTCGAAGGAGCGGGAGGTCACTATGGGAGCAGTTCTTC
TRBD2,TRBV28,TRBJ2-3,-,CAARGAGGLNTDTQYF,TGTGCTGCACGGGGGGCGGGAGGCCTAAACACAGATACGCAGTATTTT
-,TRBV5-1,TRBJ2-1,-,CASSFDSRASDNEQFF,TGCGCCAGCAGCTTTGACTCAAGGGCTAGCGACAATGAGCAGTTCTTC
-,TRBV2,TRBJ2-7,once,CASSELLASSYEQYF,TGTGCCAGCAGTGAATTGCTAGCCTCATCCTACGAGCAGTACTTC
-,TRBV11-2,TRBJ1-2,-,CASSPRDGYGYTF,TGTGCCAGCAGCCCAAGGGATGGCTATGGCTACACCTTC
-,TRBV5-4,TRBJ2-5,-,CASSLGGEETQYF,TGTGCCAGCAGCTTGGGGGGGGAAGAGACCCAGTACTTC
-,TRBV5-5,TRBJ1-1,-,CASSLGRLMTNTEAFF,TGTGCCAGCAGCTTAGGTCGTCTCATGACGAATACTGAAGCTTTCTTT
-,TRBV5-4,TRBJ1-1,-,CASSFKVPNTEAFF,TGTGCCAGCAGCTTTAAAGTACCGAACACTGAAGCTTTCTTT
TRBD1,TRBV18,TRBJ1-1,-,CASSPYRGRGNTEAFF,TGTGCCAGCTCACCTTACAGGGGGCGGGGGAACACTGAAGCTTTCTTT
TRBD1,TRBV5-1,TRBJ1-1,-,CASSLSTGGPNTEAFF,TGCGCCAGCAGCCTTTCGACAGGGGGCCCCAACACTGAAGCTTTCTTT
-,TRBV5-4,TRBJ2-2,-,CASRSTISNTGELFF,TGTGCCAGCAGGTCGACTATTTCGAACACCGGGGAGCTGTTTTTT
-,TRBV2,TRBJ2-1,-,CASSDVSRGSANEQFF,TGTGCCAGCAGTGATGTTTCAAGGGGGTCGGCCAATGAGCAGTTCTTC
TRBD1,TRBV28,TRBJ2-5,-,CASSPRVRAGGEETQYF,TGTGCCAGCAGTCCCCGGGTTAGGGCAGGGGGCGAAGAGACCCAGTACTTC
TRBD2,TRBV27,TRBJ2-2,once,CASSSYSREGGELFF,TGTGCCAGCAGTTCATACTCCAGGGAGGGCGGGGAGCTGTTTTTT
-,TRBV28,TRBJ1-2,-,CASSLPNHIQDYGYTF,TGTGCCAGCAGTTTACCCAACCACATTCAAGACTATGGCTACACCTTC
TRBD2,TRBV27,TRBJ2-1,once,CASSGLAGGAVPYNEQFF,TGTGCCAGCAGTGGACTAGCGGGAGGGGCGGTCCCCTACAATGAGCAGTTCTTC
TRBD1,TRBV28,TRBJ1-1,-,CASSLSGQGGLGEF,TGTGCCAGCAGTTTATCGGGACAAGGGGGCTTGGGGGAGTTT
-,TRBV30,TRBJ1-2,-,CAWSVPGTVYGYTF,TGTGCCTGGAGTGTACCGGGGACTGTCTATGGCTACACCTTC
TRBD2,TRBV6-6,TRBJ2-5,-,CASSYPDGGETQYF,TGTGCCAGCAGTTACCCAGACGGGGGGGAGACCCAGTACTTC
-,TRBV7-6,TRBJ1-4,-,CASSLVGGREKLFF,TGTGCCAGCAGCTTAGTGGGAGGTCGCGAAAAACTGTTTTTT
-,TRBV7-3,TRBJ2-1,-,CASSLIAVPYNEQFF,TGTGCCAGCAGCTTAATAGCGGTTCCCTACAATGAGCAGTTCTTC
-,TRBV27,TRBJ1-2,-,CASSVTGTRVRGYTF,TGTGCCAGCAGTGTAACCGGGACAAGGGTCCGAGGCTACACCTTC
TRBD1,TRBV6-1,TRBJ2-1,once,CASSGDSSVNSYNEQFF,TGTGCCAGCAGTGGGGACAGTTCCGTAAACTCCTACAATGAGCAGTTCTTC
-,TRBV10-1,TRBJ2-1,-,CASSDRVISYNEQFF,TGCGCCAGCAGTGATCGGGTAATCTCCTACAATGAGCAGTTCTTC
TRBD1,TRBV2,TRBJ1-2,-,CASSPDRTRTNYGYTF,TGTGCCAGCAGCCCGGACAGGACAAGGACTAACTATGGCTACACCTTC
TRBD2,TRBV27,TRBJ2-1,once,CASRSQREAPEQFF,TGTGCCAGCAGAAGCCAGCGGGAGGCCCCCGAGCAGTTCTTC
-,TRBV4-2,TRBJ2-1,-,CASSQERPRVPLGDNEQFF,TGTGCCAGCAGCCAAGAAAGGCCTCGAGTCCCACTTGGCGACAATGAGCAGTTCTTC
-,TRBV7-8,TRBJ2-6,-,CASPLGRGANVLTF,TGTGCCAGCCCCCTAGGGCGCGGGGCCAACGTCCTGACTTTC
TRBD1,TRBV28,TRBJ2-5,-,CASSAPGVPTGHLSRAQETQYF,TGTGCCAGCAGTGCCCCCGGCGTTCCGACAGGGCATCTCTCGAGGGCCCAAGAGACCCAGTACTTC
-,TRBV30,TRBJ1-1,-,CAWSGRGWGTEAFF,TGTGCCTGGAGCGGCAGGGGATGGGGAACTGAAGCTTTCTTT
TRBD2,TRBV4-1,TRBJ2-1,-,CASSQDRGGSGYEQFF,TGCGCCAGCAGCCAAGATCGTGGCGGGAGCGGATATGAGCAGTTCTTC
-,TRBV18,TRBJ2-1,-,CASSPRSDRDEQFF,TGTGCCAGCTCACCACGGTCAGACAGAGATGAGCAGTTCTTC
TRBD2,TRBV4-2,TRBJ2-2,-,CASSPIAGLADSNTGELFF,TGTGCCAGCAGCCCCATAGCAGGACTAGCGGATTCGAACACCGGGGAGCTGTTTTTT
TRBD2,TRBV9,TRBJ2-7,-,CASSPRTSGSYEQYF,TGTGCCAGCAGCCCAAGGACTAGCGGGAGCTACGAGCAGTACTTC
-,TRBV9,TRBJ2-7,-,CASSAEGFKYEQYF,TGTGCCAGCAGCGCGGAGGGATTCAAATACGAGCAGTACTTC
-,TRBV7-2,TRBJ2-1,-,CASSSPDGREQFF,TGTGCCAGCAGCTCTCCGGACGGTCGTGAGCAGTTCTTC
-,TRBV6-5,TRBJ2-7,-,CASSYSRGYEQYF,TGTGCCAGCAGTTACTCTCGGGGCTACGAGCAGTACTTC
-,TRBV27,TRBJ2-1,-,CASSLSGLGGCGKFF,TGTGCCAGCAGTTTATCGGGTTTGGGGGGCTGTGGTAAGTTCTTC